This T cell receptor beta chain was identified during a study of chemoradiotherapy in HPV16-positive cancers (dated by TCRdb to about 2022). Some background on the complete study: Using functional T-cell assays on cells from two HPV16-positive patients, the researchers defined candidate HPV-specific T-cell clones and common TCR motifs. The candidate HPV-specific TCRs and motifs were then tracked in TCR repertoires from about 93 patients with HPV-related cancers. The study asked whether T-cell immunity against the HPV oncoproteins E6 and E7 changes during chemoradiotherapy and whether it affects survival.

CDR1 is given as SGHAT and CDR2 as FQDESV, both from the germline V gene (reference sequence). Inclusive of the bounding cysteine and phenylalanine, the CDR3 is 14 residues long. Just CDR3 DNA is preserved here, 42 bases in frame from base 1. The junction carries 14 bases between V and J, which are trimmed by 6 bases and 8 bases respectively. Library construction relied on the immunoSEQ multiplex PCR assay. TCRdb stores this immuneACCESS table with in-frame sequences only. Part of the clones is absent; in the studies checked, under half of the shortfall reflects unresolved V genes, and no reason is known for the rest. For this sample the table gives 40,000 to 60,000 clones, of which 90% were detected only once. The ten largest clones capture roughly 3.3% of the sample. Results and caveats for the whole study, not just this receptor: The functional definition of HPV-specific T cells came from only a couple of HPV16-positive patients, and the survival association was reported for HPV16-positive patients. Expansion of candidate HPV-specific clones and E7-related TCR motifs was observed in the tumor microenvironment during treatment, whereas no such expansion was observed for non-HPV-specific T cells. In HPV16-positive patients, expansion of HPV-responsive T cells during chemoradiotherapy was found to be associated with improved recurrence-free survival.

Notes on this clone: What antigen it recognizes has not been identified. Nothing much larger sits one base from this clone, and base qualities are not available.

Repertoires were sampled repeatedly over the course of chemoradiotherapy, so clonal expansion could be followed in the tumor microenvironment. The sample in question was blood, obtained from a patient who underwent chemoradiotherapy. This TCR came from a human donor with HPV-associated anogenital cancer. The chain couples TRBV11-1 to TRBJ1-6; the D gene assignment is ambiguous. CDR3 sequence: CASSSTFADSPLHF. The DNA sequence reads TGTGCCAGCAGTTCGACATTCGCCGATTCACCCCTCCACTTT.